This TCR beta chain emerged from a study of memory CD4+ T cells and cytomegalovirus serostatus. Study background: Healthy Belgian adult donors included 9 or 10 CMV-positive and 24 CMV-negative people. Study results and caveats: About 40% of the roughly 160 known CMV-associated TCRbeta sequences appeared in CD4+ memory.

With regard to this clone: What it binds is not known.

The V gene's germline CDR1 is SGHDN and CDR2 FVKESK. V lost 0 bases and J 6 bases, leaving 14 bases between the germline ends. The CDR3 totals 15 residues. In the original processing: After removing out-of-frame reads, around 2,000,000 distinct TCRbeta sequences remained. Assay used: immunoSEQ multiplex PCR; TCRdb lists only in-frame clones, some missing. That table supplies the V and J calls and clone size; D and trimming were determined from the DNA. The sample has 52,000 or so clones; under 90% are singletons. The sort gate was single viable CD3+CD4+CD8-CD45RO+ cells for memory CD4+ T cells. After thawing, CD4+ T cells were positively selected.

The sequenced material came from memory CD4+ T cells from blood. This clonotype was sampled from an adult in good health and CMV-seronegative. The J gene is TRBJ2-5, the V gene TRBV14; D possibly uses TRBD1 or TRBD2 (6 bases each). The CDR3 nucleotides are TGTGCCAGCAGCCAAGAAGGGGGGTCAGCCCAGACCCAGTACTTC. Translation gives CASSQEGGSAQTQYF.